A single sample gave rise to the 18 T cell receptor beta chains below, sequenced in a study of early T cells in non-severe SARS-CoV-2 infection. TCRdb reanalysed the 5' RACE reads using MiXCR and keeps one entry per CDR3 protein. The sample comprises 75,000 to 90,000 distinct CDR3 sequences, 5.5% to 7.5% of which are singletons, and less than 9.5% rests with the top ten. Sample: whole blood. The receptors stem from an adult who was a healthcare worker with PCR-confirmed SARS-CoV-2 infection or an uninfected control (not recorded which).

The chain employs TRBV28 and TRBJ2-1, with D perhaps TRBD1 (6 bases). The V gene lost 7 bases and the J gene lost 7 bases, with 14 bases spanning the gap. The length of the CDR3 is 13 residues. CDR1 and CDR2 from the germline V gene are MDHEN and SYDVKM. The CDR3 DNA reads TGTGCCAGCAAGACCCTGGACAGAAATGAGCAGTTCTTC. Translated: CASKTLDRNEQFF.

This chain joins TRBV15 and TRBJ2-1; 7 positions agree with TRBD1. The germline V gene encodes CDR1 LNHNV and CDR2 YYDKDF (reference sequence). V trimming: 0 bases; J trimming: 10 bases; junction bases outside the gene matches: 12. This CDR3 contains 16 residues. CDR3 sequence reads: CATSRDRFGQAREQFF. CDR3 nucleotide sequence: TGTGCCACCAGCAGAGATCGGTTCGGACAGGCTCGGGAGCAGTTCTTC.

This clonotype was detected a few times. The V and J genes are TRBV19 and TRBJ2-2; D gene uncertain. Per the germline V gene, CDR1 is LNHDA and CDR2 is SQIVND (reference sequence). The CDR3 contains 13 residues. The germline V and J ends were trimmed by 5 bases and 6 bases, with 10 bases remaining between them. The CDR3: CASSLNPPGELFF. In DNA, the CDR3 is TGTGCCAGTAGTCTAAACCCACCCGGGGAGCTGTTTTTT.

This clonotype was counted only a few times. CDR3 nucleotide sequence: TGTGCCAGCAGTTCTAGGGGGGCCGTTAAAGAGACCCAGTACTTC. Protein: CASSSRGAVKETQYF. V is TRBV12-3 or TRBV12-4 and J is TRBJ2-5; the D gene could be TRBD1 or TRBD2 (6 bases each). The CDR3 runs to 15 residues. V was shortened by 4 bases and J by 3 bases, with 15 bases between the two germline ends.

Many counts were recorded for this clonotype. The chain couples TRBV5-1 to TRBJ2-5; possibly TRBD2 for D (5 bases). Per the germline V gene, CDR1 is SGHRS and CDR2 is YFSETQ. There are 12 residues in the CDR3. Trimming removed 1 base from V and 5 bases from J, with 6 bases in between. The CDR3 spells CASSLTGETQYF. CDR3 DNA sequence: TGCGCCAGCAGCTTGACGGGGGAGACCCAGTACTTC.

The gene calls are TRBV20-1 and TRBJ1-1; 10 bases match TRBD1. This CDR3 has 16 amino acids. Germline CDR1 DFQATT, CDR2 SNEGSKA (reference sequence). V gave up 5 bases and J gave up 3 bases; unmatched junction bases: 12. The CDR3 is CSAFRDRGARDTEAFF. CDR3 bases: TGCAGTGCTTTTCGGGACAGGGGAGCTAGGGACACTGAAGCTTTCTTT.

This clonotype was counted at least ten times. The chain uses TRBV4-3 and TRBJ2-2; D is undetermined. Trimming removed 1 base at V and 8 bases at J, with 8 bases between. CDR3 length: 13 residues. The germline V gene has CDR1 LGHNA and CDR2 YSLEER. The DNA of the CDR3 is TGCGCCAGCAGCCAAGTAAGGCCAGGGGAGCTGTTTTTT. This encodes CASSQVRPGELFF.

This clonotype was detected a few times. This chain joins TRBV12-5 and TRBJ2-2, with TRBD2 matching over 12 bases. V lost 3 bases, J lost 0 bases, and 5 bases stayed unmatched. The CDR3 is 18 residues long. Germline lookup yields CDR1 LGHNT and CDR2 FRNRAP. In DNA, the CDR3 is TGTGCTAGTGGTTTTTCCGGACTAGCGGGAACGAACACCGGGGAGCTGTTTTTT. This translates into CASGFSGLAGTNTGELFF. The full variable domain, with the rest looked up from reference TRBV12-5 and TRBJ2-2, is DARVTQTPRHKVTEMGQEVTMRCQPILGHNTVFWYRQTMMQGLELLAYFRNRAPLDDSGMPKDRFSAEMPDATLATLKIQPSEPRDSAVYFCASGFSGLAGTNTGELFFGEGSRLTVL.

V is TRBV5-1 and J is TRBJ2-2; perhaps TRBD2 as D (6 bases). The CDR3 extends over 15 amino acids. Germline-derived CDR1 and CDR2 are SGHRS and YFSETQ. Trimming took off 4 bases at V and 2 bases at J, with 12 bases between the two ends. The CDR3 is CASSTSGFNTGELFF. DNA for the CDR3: TGCGCCAGCAGCACAAGCGGGTTCAACACCGGGGAGCTGTTTTTT.

This clonotype was observed a handful of times. The genes are TRBV4-1 and TRBJ1-6; 12 bases are shared with TRBD1. This CDR3 comprises 14 residues. CDR1 and CDR2 from the germline V gene are MGHRA and YSYEKL. J gave up 10 bases and V 3 bases, and 1 base lay outside the gene matches. The CDR3 region is CASSHGTGGSPLHF. The CDR3 DNA reads as TGCGCCAGCAGCCATGGGACAGGGGGCTCACCCCTCCACTTT.

Worth noting for this clonotype: A much larger clone differs by one base, so this may be a read error. The chain is built from TRBV12-3 or TRBV12-4 and TRBJ1-4; 7 bases align to TRBD1. With 11 bases clipped from V and 0 bases from J, the junction kept 6 bases outside the gene matches. The CDR3 sequence is 14 residues long. CDR3: CAARGGPTNEKLFF. CDR3 nucleotide sequence: TGTGCCGCCAGGGGGGGACCAACTAATGAAAAACTGTTTTTT.

This clonotype was detected many times. The chain has TRBV7-9 and TRBJ1-1, with 8 bases fitting TRBD1. Germline-derived CDR1 and CDR2 are SEHNR and FQNEAQ (reference sequence). V lost 3 bases to trimming and J lost 8 bases; unmatched junction nucleotides: 8. This CDR3 is 14 amino acids long. For the CDR3, the DNA is TGTGCCAGCAGCTTCCCCGGACAGGGATCAGAAGCTTTCTTT. It codes for CASSFPGQGSEAFF.

V is TRBV10-3 and J is TRBJ2-7; no definite D call. V lost 0 bases and J lost 2, with 2 bases in between. CDR1 ENHRY and CDR2 SYGVKD come from the germline V gene. The CDR3 totals 12 residues. The CDR3 DNA reads TGTGCCATCAGTGAGTCGCCCTACGAGCAGTACTTC. Translation gives CAISESPYEQYF.

Ten or more counts support this clonotype. The chain is built from TRBV7-2 and TRBJ1-5; D might be TRBD1 (6 bases). V was shortened by 1 base and J by 7 bases, with 11 bases between the two germline ends. CDR1 is SGHTA, CDR2 FQGNSA, per germline. The CDR3 is 14 amino acids. The CDR3 region is CASSLGGGLQPQHF. Written as DNA, the CDR3 is TGTGCCAGCAGCTTAGGAGGGGGTTTACAGCCCCAGCATTTT.

The CDR3 DNA is TGTGCCAGCTCACCAAAAACTAGCGGGGGGGCCCATGAGCAGTTCTTC. It encodes CASSPKTSGGAHEQFF. The J gene is TRBJ2-1, the V gene TRBV18; 13 bases fit TRBD2. The germline gives CDR1 KGHSH, CDR2 LQKENI. V shed 2 bases and J 8 bases; nucleotides not matched to a gene: 6. The CDR3 is made up of 16 amino acids.

This clonotype was recorded many times. The chain couples TRBV28 to TRBJ1-5; D is unresolved. The CDR3 is made up of 13 amino acids. Trimming removed 5 bases from V and 3 bases from J, with 8 bases in between. The germline V gene encodes CDR1 MDHEN and CDR2 SYDVKM. In DNA form, the CDR3 reads TGTGCCAGCAGTGCGGACTCCAATCAGCCCCAGCATTTT. Encoded protein: CASSADSNQPQHF. Full variable domain (missing parts from reference TRBV28 and TRBJ1-5): DVKVTQSSRYLVKRTGEKVFLECVQDMDHENMFWYRQDPGLGLRLIYFSYDVKMKEKGDIPEGYSVSREKKERFSLILESASTNQTSMYLCASSADSNQPQHFGDGTRLSIL.

This chain uses TRBV18 with TRBJ2-3; D is possibly TRBD2 (5 bases). The CDR3 is made up of 15 amino acids. The germline V and J ends were trimmed by 3 bases and 3 bases, with 13 bases remaining between them. CDR1 is KGHSH, CDR2 LQKENI, per germline. CDR3 nucleotide sequence: TGTGCCAGCTCACCCGGGCTAGCTGTGACAGATACGCAGTATTTT. Residues: CASSPGLAVTDTQYF.

The chain employs TRBV5-5 and TRBJ2-7; D remains unclear. Trimming stripped 6 bases from V and 0 bases from J, with 7 bases between. This CDR3 has 12 amino acids. Per the germline V gene, CDR1 is SGHKS and CDR2 is YYEKEE (reference sequence). CDR3 bases: TGTGCCAGCATTGGCACCTCCTACGAGCAGTACTTC. Its protein product is CASIGTSYEQYF.